Listed below are T cell receptor beta chains from one sample, sequenced in a study of blood T cell repertoires in COVID-19. Produced via immunoSEQ multiplex PCR; TCRdb's table is partial and in-frame only. The table includes 55,000 or so clones, approximately 88% detected once. The sequencing input was peripheral blood. The receptors originated from a man aged 35-49 years with COVID-19, enrolled during active disease. The CDR3 runs from the conserved cysteine through the conserved F or W. Each record gives: V gene, D gene, J gene, clone size, CDR3 DNA, CDR3 protein. D genes are given only for firm matches. Size is omitted from some rows. Given values are once, few, many or a class for expanded clones.

TRBV5-1,.,TRBJ2-5,.,TGCGCCAGCAGCGAACTTACAGGGAACCAAGAGACCCAGTACTTC,CASSELTGNQETQYF
TRBV7-9,TRBD1,TRBJ2-2,.,TGTGCCAGCAGGGAGAGGGACAGACCGAACACCGGGGAGCTGTTTTTT,CASRERDRPNTGELFF
TRBV11-2,.,TRBJ1-2,.,TGTGCCAGCAGCTTAGACTACCCTCTCCCTTACACCTTC,CASSLDYPLPYTF
TRBV28,TRBD1,TRBJ1-2,.,TGTGCCAGCAGTTCACAGGGGGCTAACGACTATGGCTACACCTTC,CASSSQGANDYGYTF
TRBV18,.,TRBJ2-3,.,TGTGCCAGCTCACCAAAAAGACATGGTCAACGAAACACAGATACGCAGTATTTT,CASSPKRHGQRNTDTQYF
TRBV2,.,TRBJ1-5,.,TGTGCCAGCAGACGCGGGACGTCTACCGGTCAGCCCCAGCATTTT,CASRRGTSTGQPQHF
TRBV28,TRBD1,TRBJ1-4,.,TGTGCCAGCAGTTTAAGGGGACAGGGGGACGAAAAACTGTTTTTT,CASSLRGQGDEKLFF
TRBV19,.,TRBJ1-4,.,TGTGCCAGTAGTATAGATCCCAGGGGTCGCGATGAAAAACTGTTTTTT,CASSIDPRGRDEKLFF
TRBV9,TRBD1,TRBJ2-7,.,TGTGCCAGCAGCGTTGGCGGGGCAGGGGGCGCCGAGCAGTACTTC,CASSVGGAGGAEQYF
TRBV28,TRBD2,TRBJ2-3,.,TGTGCCAGCAGTTTGTCTAGCGGGGGCACAGATACGCAGTATTTT,CASSLSSGGTDTQYF
TRBV7-9,.,TRBJ2-7,.,TGTGCCAGCAGCTACCGGGTCGATACCTACGAGCAGTACTTC,CASSYRVDTYEQYF
TRBV5-1,TRBD2,TRBJ2-1,.,TGCGCCAGCAGCTTGGTGGGCGGGAGTGTATACAATGAGCAGTTCTTC,CASSLVGGSVYNEQFF
TRBV2,TRBD1,TRBJ1-2,.,TGTGCCAGCAGTCCCGGGACAGGTCGAGGAGGCTATGGCTACACCTTC,CASSPGTGRGGYGYTF
TRBV7-9,.,TRBJ1-2,once,TGTGCCAGCAGCTTAGCACAGAACTATGGCTACACCTTC,CASSLAQNYGYTF
TRBV3-1/TRBV3-2,.,TRBJ2-2,.,TGTGCCAGCAGCCAAGGAAGGTGGGTAGCGGCCCCCGGGGAGCTGTTTTTT,CASSQGRWVAAPGELFF
TRBV7-9,TRBD1,TRBJ1-3,.,TGTGCCAGCAGCGTCGGGACAGGGTCTGGAAACACCATATATTTT,CASSVGTGSGNTIYF
TRBV30,TRBD1,TRBJ1-5,.,TGTGCCTGGAGTGTACAGGGGGGTCAGCCCCAGCATTTT,CAWSVQGGQPQHF
TRBV11-2,.,TRBJ1-1,once,TGTGCCAGCAGCTTAGTGGTCTCAGGTTGGGCTGAAGCTTTCTTT,CASSLVVSGWAEAFF
TRBV28,TRBD1,TRBJ1-4,.,TGTGCCAGCAGAGACAGGGATTCAGAAAAACTGTTTTTT,CASRDRDSEKLFF
TRBV7-9,TRBD2,TRBJ2-7,.,TGTGCCAGCAGCTCCTCTAGCGGGGCCGAGCAGTACTTC,CASSSSSGAEQYF
TRBV7-9,.,TRBJ1-4,.,TGTGCCAGCAGCAACGACAGGAGAGAGGAAAAACTGTTTTTT,CASSNDRREEKLFF
TRBV10-3,TRBD2,TRBJ2-1,.,TGTGCCATCAGTGAGTCGAAAGCGGGAGCCGGCAATGAGCAGTTCTTC,CAISESKAGAGNEQFF
TRBV3-1/TRBV3-2,.,TRBJ2-7,.,TGTGCCAGCAGCCAAGGTGGGAGAGGTTACGAGCAGTACTTC,CASSQGGRGYEQYF
TRBV10-2,.,TRBJ1-3,few,TGCGCCAGCAGGCTTCAGGCAACCTCTGGAAACACCATATATTTT,CASRLQATSGNTIYF
TRBV19,.,TRBJ1-6,.,TGTGCCAGTAGTACCGTCACCGGGGTGCGTAATTCACCCCTCCACTTT,CASSTVTGVRNSPLHF
TRBV3-1/TRBV3-2,.,TRBJ2-7,.,TGTGCCAGCAGCCACGCCTTACTAGGGGGCTACGAGCAGTACTTC,CASSHALLGGYEQYF
TRBV25-1,.,TRBJ1-2,.,TGTGCCAGCAGTGAACACACAGGCCTCTATGGCTACACCTTC,CASSEHTGLYGYTF
TRBV2,.,TRBJ2-5,.,TGTGCCAGCAGTGGGTTGGGGGGGCAAGGAGAGACCCAGTACTTC,CASSGLGGQGETQYF
TRBV9,TRBD2,TRBJ2-1,.,TGTGCCAGCAGCGCTCGGACTAGCGGGACCTTCTACAATGAGCAGTTCTTC,CASSARTSGTFYNEQFF
TRBV30,.,TRBJ2-5,.,TGTGCCTGGAGTGTACAACAGACCCAGTACTTC,CAWSVQQTQYF
TRBV10-1,TRBD1,TRBJ2-1,.,TGCGCCAGCAGTCCAGACAGGGAAGGTGAGCAGTTCTTC,CASSPDREGEQFF